This section outlines one T cell receptor beta chain sequence together with its context. Sorting used thawed, overnight-rested PBMC stained with anti-CD3, a viability dye and GMM-loaded CD1B tetramer. CD1B tetramers were loaded with Rhodococcus equi-derived C32 glucose monomycolate. CD14-expressing monocytes were removed from PBMC before cryopreservation and sorting. The data were obtained in a study of T cells in tuberculosis. The CDR3 length is 14 residues. Germline-derived CDR1 and CDR2 are SGHVS and FNYEAQ. Trimming shortened V by 2 bases and J by 3 bases, and 8 bases separated the two germline ends. No alpha-beta pairing information exists for these sequences. The assay was immunoSEQ multiplex PCR, and TCRdb's table has in-frame clones only and misses some. Here the sample spans 85,000 to 100,000 clones, just over 90% being singletons.

The receptor comes from an adult woman with latent tuberculosis. V and J are TRBV7-6 and TRBJ1-3; TRBD1 is a possible D gene (5 bases). Sequencing input: CD1b-GMM tetramer-negative cells sorted from PBMCs. The CDR3 loop is CASSLRGFGNTIYF. DNA of the CDR3: TGTGCCAGCAGCTTAAGGGGATTTGGAAACACCATATATTTT.